A single T cell receptor (beta chain) is shown here with its context. In the authors' methods: Amplifying reference gene primers gave estimates of nucleated cell counts. Assay: immunoSEQ multiplex PCR; the TCRdb copy retains only in-frame clones and omits some. D and trimming come from the DNA, and the V and J calls and clone size come from that table. Of fewer than 25,000 clones listed, approximately 86% are singletons. The record originates from a study of blood T cell repertoires in COVID-19. Whole-study context: Nucleic acid was either cDNA or gDNA, and it came from T cells, B-cell-depleted T cells, or PBMCs.

The receptor comes from a man aged 50 to 59 with active COVID-19. Sequencing used peripheral blood.

The CDR3: CASSPALASGANVLTF. The DNA of the CDR3 is TGTGCCAGCTCACCAGCCCTAGCTTCTGGGGCCAACGTCCTGACTTTC. The genes are TRBV18 and TRBJ2-6; possible D gene TRBD2, 5 bases. The CDR3 contains 16 residues. V lost 2 bases and J lost 1, with 9 bases in between. CDR1 KGHSH and CDR2 LQKENI come from the germline V gene.